Shown below are 27 T cell receptor beta chains from a single sample sequenced in a study of blood T cell repertoires in COVID-19. Assay: immunoSEQ multiplex PCR; the TCRdb copy retains only in-frame clones and omits some. This sample has roughly 63,000 clones, with roughly 87% found just once. Sequencing was performed on peripheral blood. The receptors come from a man in his fifties with active COVID-19.

This chain uses TRBV15 with TRBJ2-7, with 12 bases identical to TRBD1. This CDR3 spans 15 amino acids. With 5 bases clipped from V and 3 bases from J, the junction kept 5 bases outside the gene matches. CDR1 LNHNV and CDR2 YYDKDF come from the germline V gene (reference sequence). Here the CDR3 DNA reads TGTGCCACCAGCGGGGGACAGGGGGCGGGCTACGAGCAGTACTTC. Protein: CATSGGQGAGYEQYF.

J is TRBJ2-1 and V is TRBV3-1 (or the pseudogene TRBV3-2); no reliable D call. This CDR3 is 18 amino acids long. In germline, CDR1 is LGHDT, CDR2 YNNKEL (reference sequence). Trimming took off 4 bases at V and 0 bases at J, with 19 bases between the two ends. This CDR3 is CASSPLLTYLSSYNEQFF. The CDR3 bases are TGTGCCAGCAGCCCATTACTCACCTACTTGAGCTCCTACAATGAGCAGTTCTTC.

The rearrangement uses TRBV10-1 and TRBJ2-3; 10 nucleotides agree with TRBD2. J gave up 6 bases and V 2 bases, and 8 bases lay outside the gene matches. The CDR3 runs to 16 residues. CDR1 is WNHNN and CDR2 is SYGVQD in the germline V gene (reference sequence). Written as DNA, the CDR3 is TGCGCCAGCAGTGAGGGGGGAGCGGGGGGGATCGATACGCAGTATTTT. Protein sequence: CASSEGGAGGIDTQYF.

This clone appeared once. The chain has TRBV5-1 and TRBJ2-3; no reliable D call. CDR1 is SGHRS and CDR2 is YFSETQ in the germline V gene. V gave up 4 bases and J gave up 0 bases, with 3 bases separating them. The length of the CDR3 is 12 residues. This CDR3 reads CASSPSTDTQYF. In DNA, the CDR3 is TGCGCCAGCAGCCCTAGCACAGATACGCAGTATTTT.

This chain links TRBV5-1 with TRBJ2-1, with D uncertain. V lost 2 bases, J lost 4 bases, and 13 bases lay in between. Germline V gene data show CDR1 as SGHRS and CDR2 as YFSETQ. CDR3 length: 15 amino acids. The CDR3 reads CASSFGLQLYNEQFF. CDR3 DNA sequence: TGCGCCAGCAGCTTCGGTCTACAGCTATACAATGAGCAGTTCTTC.

The V and J genes are TRBV5-1 and TRBJ2-1, with TRBD2 matching over 9 bases. The CDR3 consists of 16 residues. After removal of 5 bases from V and 5 bases from J, the junction contained 11 bases not matched to a gene. Germline V gene sequence: CDR1 SGHRS, CDR2 YFSETQ. CDR3 in amino acids: CASSPPLRGGNNEQFF. In DNA form, the CDR3 reads TGCGCCAGCAGTCCCCCACTGCGGGGGGGAAACAATGAGCAGTTCTTC.

The chain joins TRBV6-4 to TRBJ2-3; TRBD2 aligns across 9 bases. This CDR3 is 15 amino acids long. Germline CDR1 and CDR2: MRHNA and SNTAGT. The J segment lost 1 base and the V segment lost 6 bases, leaving 5 bases of the junction unmatched. CDR3 region: CASSETSGGTDTQYF. As DNA, the CDR3 is TGTGCCAGCAGCGAGACTAGCGGTGGCACAGATACGCAGTATTTT.

The chain links TRBV4-3 to TRBJ1-4, with 10 positions matching TRBD1. The length of the CDR3 is 15 residues. Unmatched junction bases numbered 4, after V lost 0 bases and J lost 9 bases. Per the germline V gene, CDR1 is LGHNA and CDR2 is YSLEER. CDR3 residues: CASSQEPGQGQKLFF. In DNA, the CDR3 is TGCGCCAGCAGCCAAGAGCCGGGACAGGGGCAAAAACTGTTTTTT.

The chain carries TRBV5-1 and TRBJ2-3, with D tentatively TRBD1 (6 bases). The germline gives CDR1 SGHRS, CDR2 YFSETQ. V was pared by 1 base and J by 3 bases, with 9 bases between. The CDR3 consists of 14 residues. CDR3 amino acids: CASSLWGRTDTQYF. The CDR3 DNA reads TGCGCCAGCAGCTTGTGGGGGCGTACAGATACGCAGTATTTT.

Only one count was recorded for this clone. V usage is TRBV19 and J usage is TRBJ2-3; 10 nucleotides align to TRBD2. The CDR3 length is 15 residues. The V gene end was trimmed by 2 bases and the J gene end by 4 bases; junction bases not matched to a gene: 3. CDR1 is LNHDA, CDR2 SQIVND, per germline (reference sequence). The CDR3 region is CASSISGGAPDTQYF. The CDR3 DNA is TGTGCCAGTAGTATAAGCGGGGGGGCACCAGATACGCAGTATTTT.

The chain has TRBV6-6 and TRBJ1-5; 9 bases agree with TRBD1. This CDR3 comprises 15 residues. Trimming cost V 6 bases and J 1 base; bases outside gene matches: 4. Germline CDR1 is MNHNY and CDR2 is SVGAGI (reference sequence). CDR3 DNA sequence: TGTGCCAGCAGGGGACAGGGTGGAAGCAATCAGCCCCAGCATTTT. It is translated as CASRGQGGSNQPQHF.

The V and J genes are TRBV7-2 and TRBJ2-1, with TRBD2 identical over 8 bases. Trimming removed 1 base from V and 6 bases from J; junction bases left unmatched: 5. The CDR3 consists of 15 residues. The germline CDR1 and CDR2 sequences are SGHTA and FQGNSA. This CDR3 reads CASSLGGTRRNEQFF. The CDR3 DNA is TGTGCCAGCAGCTTAGGTGGGACTAGACGCAATGAGCAGTTCTTC.

V usage is TRBV5-1 and J usage is TRBJ2-3; 10 bases agree with TRBD2. This CDR3 region has 18 residues. V lost 0 bases, J lost 3 bases, and 10 bases stayed unmatched. Germline assignment: CDR1 SGHRS and CDR2 YFSETQ. The CDR3 DNA reads as TGCGCCAGCAGCTTGGAGGGGATTAGCGGGGGGTTAACAGATACGCAGTATTTT. Amino acid sequence: CASSLEGISGGLTDTQYF.

This chain uses TRBV5-1 with TRBJ1-1; D possibly corresponds to TRBD1 (6 bases). V lost 4 bases and J lost 3, with 10 bases in between. Germline-derived CDR1 and CDR2 are SGHRS and YFSETQ. This CDR3 spans 13 amino acids. The CDR3 DNA follows: TGCGCCAGCAGCCACGGACAGTACACTGAAGCTTTCTTT. Amino acids: CASSHGQYTEAFF.

V is TRBV6-5 and J is TRBJ1-6; D is possibly TRBD1 (5 bases). The germline gives CDR1 MNHEY, CDR2 SVGAGI. The CDR3 extends over 13 amino acids. V was trimmed by 7 bases and J by 9 bases, leaving 13 bases between them. The CDR3 protein is CASTGWGLSPLHF. Here the CDR3 DNA reads TGTGCCAGCACAGGATGGGGCCTTTCACCCCTCCACTTT.

This clone occurred once. V gene TRBV5-1 combines with J gene TRBJ1-2; 10 bases line up with TRBD1. The junction had 5 bases not matched to a gene; V was cut back by 4 bases and J by 2 bases. CDR1 and CDR2 (germline): SGHRS, YFSETQ. The CDR3 is made up of 15 amino acids. The CDR3 DNA follows: TGCGCCAGCAGCCTATGGGGACAGGGGAACTATGGCTACACCTTC. Translated: CASSLWGQGNYGYTF.

The J gene is TRBJ2-1, the V gene TRBV27, with 7 bases matching TRBD2. This CDR3 contains 13 residues. The J segment lost 8 bases and the V segment lost 4 bases, leaving 5 bases of the junction unmatched. Germline V gene sequence: CDR1 MNHEY, CDR2 SMNVEV (reference sequence). The CDR3 region is CASSYASGDEQFF. CDR3 bases: TGTGCCAGCAGTTACGCTAGCGGTGATGAGCAGTTCTTC.

V usage is TRBV29-1 and J usage is TRBJ1-4, with 7 bases that match TRBD1. The CDR3 length is 13 residues. V was clipped by 6 bases and J by 8 bases; unmatched bases: 9. CDR1 is SQVTM and CDR2 is ANQGSEA in the germline V gene. CDR3 sequence reads: CSVSGTVGEKLFF. Here the CDR3 DNA reads TGCAGCGTGTCCGGGACAGTGGGGGAAAAACTGTTTTTT.

Here the CDR3 reads CASSLGGEEFYEQYF. CDR3 sequence (DNA): TGTGCCAGCTCCCTTGGGGGGGAGGAGTTCTACGAGCAGTACTTC. The V gene is TRBV18, the J gene TRBJ2-7; the match to TRBD2 covers 7 bases. CDR1 is KGHSH and CDR2 is LQKENI in the germline V gene. After removal of 6 bases from V and 3 bases from J, the junction contained 11 bases not matched to a gene. The length of the CDR3 is 15 residues.

The genes are TRBV11-2 and TRBJ2-7; the D gene is possibly TRBD2 (6 bases). CDR3 size: 17 residues. The germline V and J ends were trimmed by 5 bases and 4 bases, with 24 bases remaining between them. In germline, CDR1 is SGHAT, CDR2 FQNNGV. CDR3 DNA sequence: TGTGCCAGCAGCGACCGCCAGCGGGCCTTGAATCGATACGAGCAGTACTTC. Its protein product is CASSDRQRALNRYEQYF.

The J gene is TRBJ2-7, the V gene TRBV10-3, with TRBD2 matching over 8 bases. V was pared by 5 bases and J by 7 bases, with 4 bases of the junction left unmatched. CDR3 length equals 12 residues. Germline V gene lookup returns CDR1 ENHRY and CDR2 SYGVKD. CDR3 in DNA: TGTGCCATCAGTAGCGGGGGCTGGGAGCAGTACTTC. Encoded protein: CAISSGGWEQYF.

This chain uses TRBV7-8 with TRBJ1-2; D is perhaps TRBD1 (5 bases). Germline lookup yields CDR1 SGHVS and CDR2 FQNEAQ. The V end lost 1 base, the J end lost 9 bases, and 21 bases lay between the germline ends. The length of the CDR3 is 16 residues. CDR3 sequence (DNA): TGTGCCAGCAGCTTAGGTAGCACGGGGGTCGTTATGAGCTACACCTTC. Its translation: CASSLGSTGVVMSYTF.

The chain combines TRBV19 with TRBJ2-7, with 7 bases that match TRBD1. The V gene's germline CDR1 is LNHDA and CDR2 SQIVND (reference sequence). With V trimmed by 2 bases and J by 3 bases, 10 bases remained unmatched. The CDR3 loop spans 16 amino acids. CDR3 region: CASSISRDRAFYEQYF. The CDR3 coding sequence is TGTGCCAGTAGTATATCCCGGGACAGAGCCTTCTACGAGCAGTACTTC.

The V gene is TRBV12-3 or TRBV12-4, the J gene TRBJ2-3; D unclear. The CDR3 totals 13 residues. V lost 5 bases to trimming and J lost 0 bases, with 6 bases between them. The CDR3 DNA is TGTGCCAGCAGTCCTACGAGCACAGATACGCAGTATTTT. As protein: CASSPTSTDTQYF.

The chain employs TRBV10-3 and TRBJ1-6, with 7 nucleotides matching TRBD1. Germline V gene data show CDR1 as ENHRY and CDR2 as SYGVKD. The CDR3 loop spans 15 amino acids. Trimming cost V 7 bases and J 5 bases; bases outside gene matches: 8. The CDR3 sequence is CAIKRQGVNNSPLHF. The CDR3 nucleotides are TGTGCCATCAAGAGGCAGGGGGTAAATAATTCACCCCTCCACTTT.

The rearrangement uses TRBV6-1 and TRBJ2-7; D ambiguous. Trimming cost V 1 base and J 3 bases, with 7 bases left between them. CDR1 is MNHNS and CDR2 is SASEGT in the germline V gene. This CDR3 region has 13 residues. Here the CDR3 reads CASSEVTHYEQYF. The CDR3 nucleotides are TGTGCCAGCAGTGAAGTTACACACTACGAGCAGTACTTC.

This chain uses TRBV9 with TRBJ2-7; 9 nucleotides line up with TRBD1. Germline CDR1 SGDLS, CDR2 YYNGEE. This CDR3 is built from 14 residues. The J segment lost 3 bases and the V segment lost 0 bases, leaving 1 base of the junction unmatched. CDR3 nucleotides: TGTGCCAGCAGCGTAGAGGACAGGGGCTACGAGCAGTACTTC. Translated: CASSVEDRGYEQYF. Filled out from reference TRBV9 and TRBJ2-7, the complete variable domain reads DSGVTQTPKHLITATGQRVTLRCSPRSGDLSVYWYQQSLDQGLQFLIQYYNGEERAKGNILERFSAQQFPDLHSELNLSSLELGDSALYFCASSVEDRGYEQYFGPGTRLTVT.